The rows below give T cell receptor beta chains drawn from one sample of a study of blood T cells in healthy people across ages. MiXCR, applied by TCRdb to the 5' RACE reads, yields one record per CDR3 protein. This table holds some 1.6 million distinct CDR3 sequences, approximately 32% found once. The sequencing sample was made of blood. The receptor source for this set is a woman in her 30s in good health. Both conserved end residues are part of each CDR3. D genes are given only for firm matches. Expanded clones are given a class, and other clones once, few, many or no size at all.

V gene	D gene	J gene	clone size	CDR3 protein	CDR3 DNA
TRBV6-1	TRBD2	TRBJ2-3	NA	CASSPLAATSTDTQYF	TGTGCCAGCAGTCCACTAGCGGCAACTAGCACAGATACGCAGTATTTT
TRBV2	NA	TRBJ2-3	NA	CASSEPREVIDTQYF	TGTGCCAGCAGTGAACCCAGAGAGGTGATAGATACGCAGTATTTT
TRBV10-3	NA	TRBJ2-4	few	CAISEQGGIVGQYF	TGTGCCATCAGTGAACAGGGGGGGATCGTAGGGCAGTACTTC
TRBV6-5	NA	TRBJ1-1	once	CASSFTRFDPTGTEAFF	TGTGCCAGCAGTTTCACTAGGTTTGACCCAACGGGGACTGAAGCTTTCTTT
TRBV20-1	TRBD1	TRBJ2-2	few	CSARPGQGTGELFF	TGCAGTGCTAGGCCGGGACAGGGGACCGGGGAGCTGTTTTTT
TRBV12-3/TRBV12-4	NA	TRBJ1-5	few	CASSSGGGRQPQHF	TGTGCCAGCAGTTCCGGGGGAGGCCGTCAGCCCCAGCATTTT
TRBV6-6	NA	TRBJ1-1	NA	CASSYLDSIGTGAFF	TGTGCCAGCAGTTACCTGGACAGCATCGGCACTGGAGCTTTCTTT
TRBV18	TRBD1	TRBJ1-1	NA	CASSPIPGQNKVNTEAFF	TGTGCCAGCTCACCCATACCGGGACAGAATAAGGTGAACACTGAAGCTTTCTTT
TRBV5-1	NA	TRBJ2-7	few	CASSPGGTAPYEQYF	TGCGCCAGCAGCCCCGGAGGGACAGCTCCCTACGAGCAGTACTTC
TRBV6-5	TRBD1	TRBJ2-1	few	CASSTRQGQPPLYNEQFF	TGTGCCAGCAGTACTCGACAGGGCCAACCGCCTCTTTACAATGAGCAGTTCTTC
TRBV3-1	TRBD1	TRBJ1-1	few	CAISPGTENTEAFF	TGTGCCATCTCCCCTGGGACAGAGAACACTGAAGCTTTCTTT
TRBV6-6	NA	TRBJ2-6	many	CASSHTQGSGANVLTF	TGTGCCAGCAGCCACACTCAGGGGTCTGGGGCCAACGTCCTGACTTTC
TRBV7-9	NA	TRBJ2-7	NA	CASSLEGAGAGYEQYF	TGTGCCAGCAGCTTAGAAGGTGCCGGGGCTGGCTACGAGCAGTACTTC
TRBV28	NA	TRBJ1-5	once	CASSLSLNRDENWQPQHF	TGTGCCAGCAGTTTAAGCCTTAACAGGGATGAGAATTGGCAGCCCCAGCATTTT
TRBV7-3	NA	TRBJ2-1	NA	CASSLETGEQFF	TGTGCCAGCAGCTTAGAGACGGGTGAGCAGTTCTTC
TRBV5-6	TRBD1	TRBJ2-7	few	CASSLGTGALEQYF	TGTGCCAGCAGCTTGGGGACAGGGGCCCTCGAGCAGTACTTC
TRBV12-3/TRBV12-4	TRBD2	TRBJ2-7	few	CASRLLAGGRYEQYF	TGTGCCAGCAGGCTCTTAGCGGGGGGGAGATACGAGCAGTACTTC
TRBV12-3/TRBV12-4	TRBD2	TRBJ2-7	NA	CASSLHQGTSGPSYEQYF	TGTGCCAGCAGCCTTCACCAGGGGACTAGCGGGCCCTCCTACGAGCAGTACTTC
TRBV15	TRBD1	TRBJ2-4	NA	CATSTRTGEAKNIQYF	TGTGCCACCAGCACGAGGACAGGAGAGGCCAAAAACATTCAGTACTTC
TRBV20-1	NA	TRBJ1-2	NA	CSPYRRYGYTF	TGCAGTCCTTACCGGCGCTATGGCTACACCTTC
TRBV29-1	NA	TRBJ2-7	many	CSVVVSYEQYF	TGCAGCGTTGTCGTGTCCTACGAGCAGTACTTC
TRBV6-5	NA	TRBJ2-7	NA	CASSYQATYEQYF	TGTGCCAGCAGTTACCAGGCAACCTACGAGCAGTACTTC
TRBV7-9	TRBD2	TRBJ2-3	NA	CASSPELLAGGSATQYF	TGTGCCAGCAGTCCGGAACTTCTAGCGGGAGGGTCGGCTACGCAGTATTTT
TRBV3-1	NA	TRBJ2-5	NA	CANSLEQWRNVETQYF	TGTGCCAACAGCCTTGAACAGTGGCGAAATGTAGAGACCCAGTACTTC
TRBV25-1	NA	TRBJ2-7	once	CAAEGAYEQYF	TGTGCAGCGGAAGGGGCCTACGAGCAGTACTTC
TRBV20-1	NA	TRBJ2-3	NA	CSAAPPGLGGWDTQYF	TGCAGTGCTGCCCCGCCGGGACTCGGGGGTTGGGATACGCAGTATTTT
TRBV7-9	NA	TRBJ2-3	many	CASSLGRDTQYF	TGTGCCAGCAGCTTAGGACGGGATACGCAGTATTTT
TRBV7-2	NA	TRBJ1-1	NA	CASSLREGYEAFF	TGTGCCAGCAGCCTTCGGGAAGGGTATGAAGCTTTCTTT
TRBV20-1	NA	TRBJ1-5	few	CSAPGASFDNQPQHF	TGTAGTGCCCCTGGGGCCAGCTTCGACAATCAGCCCCAGCATTTT
TRBV4-1	NA	TRBJ2-3	many	CASSQENGGPRGDTQYF	TGCGCCAGCAGCCAAGAAAACGGGGGGCCTAGAGGAGATACGCAGTATTTT
TRBV28	NA	TRBJ1-1	NA	CACRDLNTEAFF	TGTGCCTGCAGGGACCTGAACACTGAAGCTTTCTTT
TRBV7-3	TRBD2	TRBJ2-1	NA	CASSPRGGQSNEQFF	TGTGCCAGCAGCCCGCGGGGGGGCCAGAGCAATGAGCAGTTCTTC
TRBV4-1	NA	TRBJ2-1	NA	CASSLRYGDTYNERFF	TGCGCCAGCAGCCTAAGGTATGGGGATACCTACAATGAGCGGTTCTTC
TRBV9	TRBD1	TRBJ2-6	few	CASSWRLETGGSSGANVLTF	TGTGCCAGCAGCTGGAGACTAGAGACAGGGGGAAGCTCTGGGGCCAACGTCCTGACTTTC
TRBV20-1	TRBD2	TRBJ2-5	many	CSARGGVETQYF	TGCAGTGCTCGTGGGGGGGTCGAGACCCAGTACTTC
TRBV27	NA	TRBJ2-7	NA	CASSSYIGAQGYEQYF	TGTGCCAGCAGTTCATACATAGGCGCGCAGGGCTACGAGCAGTACTTC
TRBV20-1	TRBD2	TRBJ2-3	NA	CSASSSGRAGVTQYF	TGCAGTGCTAGCTCTAGCGGGAGGGCCGGCGTAACGCAGTATTTT
TRBV7-9	NA	TRBJ1-1	NA	CASSPQHGSTEAFF	TGTGCCAGCAGCCCCCAACACGGGTCCACTGAAGCTTTCTTT
TRBV9	NA	TRBJ2-3	NA	CASSVGASGATDTQYF	TGTGCCAGCAGCGTAGGAGCGTCCGGGGCGACAGATACGCAGTATTTT
TRBV12-3/TRBV12-4	NA	TRBJ1-2	many	CASSPYSGTNYGYTF	TGTGCCAGCAGTCCTTATTCGGGAACTAACTATGGCTACACCTTC
TRBV6-1	TRBD1	TRBJ1-2	NA	CASRARGLDYGYTF	TGTGCCAGCAGGGCCAGGGGGCTGGACTATGGCTACACCTTC
TRBV27	TRBD1	TRBJ2-3	NA	CASSSGPLGGQLTDTQYF	TGTGCCAGCAGTTCAGGACCCCTTGGGGGACAGCTCACAGATACGCAGTATTTT
TRBV12-3/TRBV12-4	NA	TRBJ1-5	few	CASSFLEGQPQHF	TGTGCCAGCAGTTTTTTAGAGGGGCAGCCCCAGCATTTT
TRBV10-3	NA	TRBJ2-3	NA	CAISNRGSKAHTDTQYF	TGTGCCATCAGCAACCGGGGCTCGAAGGCCCACACAGATACGCAGTATTTT
TRBV3-1	NA	TRBJ2-7	NA	CASSLYQAGEQYF	TGTGCCAGCAGCCTTTACCAGGCGGGCGAGCAGTACTTC
TRBV11-2	NA	TRBJ1-6	NA	CASSYQGRTSPLHF	TGTGCCAGCAGCTACCAAGGACGGACCTCACCCCTCCACTTT
TRBV20-1	TRBD1	TRBJ1-6	few	CSVQGQGNSPLHF	TGCAGTGTACAGGGGCAGGGTAATTCACCCCTCCACTTT
TRBV20-1	TRBD1	TRBJ2-7	NA	CSASLDRVGEQYF	TGCAGTGCTAGTTTGGACAGGGTAGGCGAGCAGTACTTC
TRBV18	NA	TRBJ1-2	NA	CASLPRDDGGAYGYTF	TGTGCCAGCTTACCGAGGGATGACGGGGGGGCCTATGGCTACACCTTC
TRBV2	TRBD1	TRBJ2-7	few	CASSQVPGQLYEQYF	TGTGCCAGCAGTCAAGTACCGGGACAGCTCTACGAGCAGTACTTC
TRBV27	NA	TRBJ2-5	NA	CASSLNGVSETQYF	TGTGCCAGCAGTCTAAATGGGGTATCGGAGACCCAGTACTTC
TRBV9	NA	TRBJ2-6	few	CASSGRRAGGANVLTF	TGTGCCAGCAGCGGCCGGAGGGCAGGTGGGGCCAACGTCCTGACTTTC